The following is a TCR beta chain sequence with its context. Its cognate antigen is unknown. A second about 6 to 11 cycle PCR used barcoded and J-beta primers. Tags on each cDNA molecule came from a template-switch adaptor with 12 random nucleotides. TCRdb used MiXCR to reprocess the 5' RACE reads, holding one entry per CDR3 protein. The sample lists about 1.4 million distinct CDR3 sequences; 59% were seen once. Losses at the gene ends were 5 bases for V and 3 bases for J; bases not matched to a gene: 14. The CDR3 contains 17 residues. This specimen belongs to a study of blood T cells in healthy people across ages. Points from the study as a whole: Naive T cell percentage and TCR beta diversity correlated strongly. Older individuals had lower TCR beta diversity per million T cells (the decline was roughly linear).

The TCR comes from a man younger than 30 in good health. The chain couples TRBV12-3 or TRBV12-4 to TRBJ2-7; 9 positions match TRBD1. The sequenced sample was blood. The CDR3 region has the DNA TGTGCCAGCAGTCTTCAAAGGGCCGGGACAGGGTTCTACGAGCAGTACTTC. It encodes CASSLQRAGTGFYEQYF.